This paragraph reports one TCR beta chain. The data derive from a study of cytomegalovirus exposure and HLA in healthy donors. The PCR contained 60 Vbeta and 13 Jbeta primers. Clones were read by immunoSEQ multiplex PCR, and TCRdb kept only the in-frame ones, dropping some. The sample gives about 230,000 clones, roughly 73% of which show up once; 0.4% to 0.6% is in the top ten. The V gene's germline CDR1 is MNHEY and CDR2 SMNVEV (reference sequence). The CDR3 runs 19 residues. V lost 0 bases and J lost 5; bases outside the gene matches: 10. Material for sequencing was PBMCs. This clonotype originated in a boy aged 10-17 years in good health and CMV-seronegative. V usage is TRBV27 and J usage is TRBJ1-6; TRBD1 matches at 10 bases. DNA of the CDR3: TGTGCCAGCAGTTTATCGGGACAGGGGTTAAGATTGGATAATTCACCCCTCCACTTT. This gives the protein CASSLSGQGLRLDNSPLHF.